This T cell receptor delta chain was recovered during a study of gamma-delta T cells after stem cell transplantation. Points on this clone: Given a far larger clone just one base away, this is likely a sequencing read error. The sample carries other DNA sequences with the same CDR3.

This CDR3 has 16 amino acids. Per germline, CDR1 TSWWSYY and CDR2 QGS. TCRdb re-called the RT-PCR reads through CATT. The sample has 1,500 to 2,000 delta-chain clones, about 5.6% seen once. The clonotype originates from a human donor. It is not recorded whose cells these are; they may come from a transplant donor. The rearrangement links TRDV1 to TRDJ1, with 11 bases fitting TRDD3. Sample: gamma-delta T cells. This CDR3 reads CALGRYWGIDTDKLIF. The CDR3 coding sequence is TGCGCTCTTGGCCGCTACTGGGGGATAGATACCGATAAACTCATCTTT.